The clone carrying this T cell receptor beta chain was seen more than once but under ten times. Its specificity is unknown. This CDR3 comprises 15 residues. The germline V and J ends were trimmed by 0 bases and 2 bases, with 8 bases remaining between them. The V gene's germline CDR1 is SGHTA and CDR2 FQGNSA. Expressed TCRB transcripts were sequenced after all isolated RNA was converted to cDNA. An average approximately 4 million reads came from naive, central memory and regulatory T cell samples. Libraries were prepared by immunoSEQ multiplex PCR; TCRdb keeps only in-frame clonotypes and omits some of them. The sample has 600,000 to 700,000 clones, roughly 12% seen once; the top ten hold more than 0.095%. The data derive from a study of beta chain features in type 1 diabetes. Study findings and constraints: A moderate, significant TCRB CDR3 shortening appeared in type 1 diabetes across four CD4+ subsets.

The V and J genes are TRBV7-2 and TRBJ2-1; possibly TRBD1 for D (6 bases). The receptor comes from a man under 40 with type 1 diabetes. Sequenced input: naive CD4+ T cells from blood. The CDR3 DNA follows: TGTGCCAGCAGCTTAGCACAGGGCACCTACAATGAGCAGTTCTTC. Translation gives CASSLAQGTYNEQFF.